The sequence of this T cell receptor (beta chain) was determined in a study of cytomegalovirus exposure and HLA in healthy donors. Whereas donors were nominally healthy upon sampling, unrecorded immune exposures were probable. The study ran its PCR with 60 Vbeta and 13 Jbeta primers. The assay was immunoSEQ multiplex PCR, and TCRdb's table has in-frame clones only and misses some. The sample holds about 110,000 clones, around 64% seen once. Germline V gene sequence: CDR1 SGHNT, CDR2 YENEEA. The V and J ends lost 5 bases and 4 bases, in that order; junction bases with no gene match: 12. CDR3 size: 19 residues.

V and J are TRBV11-3 and TRBJ2-1; 15 nucleotides align to TRBD2. Sequencing used PBMCs. This sequence originates from a young man in good health and CMV-seropositive. The CDR3 sequence: CASSQGTSGGPSPYNEQFF. CDR3 bases: TGTGCCAGCAGCCAGGGGACTAGCGGGGGGCCATCTCCGTACAATGAGCAGTTCTTC.